This T cell receptor (beta chain) was identified during a study of blood T cell repertoires in COVID-19. CDR3 size: 15 residues. Trimming at V came to 6 bases and at J to 7 bases, leaving 12 bases not matched to a gene. Looked up from germline, CDR1 is LNHDA and CDR2 is SQIVND (reference sequence). Participants were aged roughly 18 to 89 years from approximately 23 US areas. Participants' own reports of clinical history determined their cohort assignment. In the original processing: Nucleated cell number was recorded as an estimate derived from reference gene primer amplification. Measured with immunoSEQ multiplex PCR; TCRdb has only the in-frame clones, and not every one. V and J calls and clone size are as listed in that table; D and trimming were resolved from the DNA. The table records under 400,000 clones, approximately 87% of them present only once.

This receptor was taken from a man aged 35-49 years in a cohort exposed to, infected with or recovered from COVID-19 (not recorded which). J is TRBJ2-1 and V is TRBV19, with 7 bases aligning to TRBD1. Sequencing used PBMCs or T cells enriched from blood (not recorded which). The CDR3, as DNA: TGTGCCAGTAGCCCACGGCGACAGGGCGGGAATGAGCAGTTCTTC. This codes for CASSPRRQGGNEQFF.